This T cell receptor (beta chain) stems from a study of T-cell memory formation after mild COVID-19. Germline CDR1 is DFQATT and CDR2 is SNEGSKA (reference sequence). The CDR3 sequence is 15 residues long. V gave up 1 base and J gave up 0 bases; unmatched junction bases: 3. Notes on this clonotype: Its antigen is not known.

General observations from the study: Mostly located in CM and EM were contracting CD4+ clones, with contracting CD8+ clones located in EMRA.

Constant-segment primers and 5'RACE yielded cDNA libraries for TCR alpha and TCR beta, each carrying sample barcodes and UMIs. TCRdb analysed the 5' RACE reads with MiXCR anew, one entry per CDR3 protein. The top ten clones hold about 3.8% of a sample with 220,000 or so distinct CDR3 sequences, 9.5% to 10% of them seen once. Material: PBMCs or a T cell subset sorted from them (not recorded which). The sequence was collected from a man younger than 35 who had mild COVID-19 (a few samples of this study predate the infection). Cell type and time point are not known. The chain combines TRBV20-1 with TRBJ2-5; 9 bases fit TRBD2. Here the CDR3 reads CSARVPSGNQETQYF. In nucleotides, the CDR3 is TGCAGTGCTAGAGTCCCTAGCGGGAACCAAGAGACCCAGTACTTC.